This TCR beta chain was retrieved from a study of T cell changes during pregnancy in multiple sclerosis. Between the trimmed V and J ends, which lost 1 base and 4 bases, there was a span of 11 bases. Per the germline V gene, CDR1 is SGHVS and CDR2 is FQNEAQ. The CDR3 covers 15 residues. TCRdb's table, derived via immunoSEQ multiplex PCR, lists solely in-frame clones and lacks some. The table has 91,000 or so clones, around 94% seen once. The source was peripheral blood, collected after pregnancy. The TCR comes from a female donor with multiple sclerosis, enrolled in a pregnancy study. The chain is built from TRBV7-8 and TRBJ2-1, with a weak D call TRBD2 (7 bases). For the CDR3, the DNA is TGTGCCAGCAGCTTAGGGGGGGGCCGATACAATGAGCAGTTCTTC. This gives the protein CASSLGGGRYNEQFF.